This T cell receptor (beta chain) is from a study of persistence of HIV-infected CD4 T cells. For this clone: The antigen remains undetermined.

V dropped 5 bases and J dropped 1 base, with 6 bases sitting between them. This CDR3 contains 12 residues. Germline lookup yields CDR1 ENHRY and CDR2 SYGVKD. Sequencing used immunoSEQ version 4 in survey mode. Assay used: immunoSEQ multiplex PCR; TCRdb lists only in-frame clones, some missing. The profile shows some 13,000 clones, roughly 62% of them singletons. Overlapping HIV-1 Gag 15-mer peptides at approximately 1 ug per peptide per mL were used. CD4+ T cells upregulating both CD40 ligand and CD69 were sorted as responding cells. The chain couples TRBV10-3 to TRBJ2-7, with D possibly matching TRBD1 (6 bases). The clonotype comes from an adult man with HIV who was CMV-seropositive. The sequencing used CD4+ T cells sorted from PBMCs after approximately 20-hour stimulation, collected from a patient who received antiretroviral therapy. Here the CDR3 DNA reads TGTGCCATCAGTACAGGGTCCTACGAGCAGTACTTC. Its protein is CAISTGSYEQYF.